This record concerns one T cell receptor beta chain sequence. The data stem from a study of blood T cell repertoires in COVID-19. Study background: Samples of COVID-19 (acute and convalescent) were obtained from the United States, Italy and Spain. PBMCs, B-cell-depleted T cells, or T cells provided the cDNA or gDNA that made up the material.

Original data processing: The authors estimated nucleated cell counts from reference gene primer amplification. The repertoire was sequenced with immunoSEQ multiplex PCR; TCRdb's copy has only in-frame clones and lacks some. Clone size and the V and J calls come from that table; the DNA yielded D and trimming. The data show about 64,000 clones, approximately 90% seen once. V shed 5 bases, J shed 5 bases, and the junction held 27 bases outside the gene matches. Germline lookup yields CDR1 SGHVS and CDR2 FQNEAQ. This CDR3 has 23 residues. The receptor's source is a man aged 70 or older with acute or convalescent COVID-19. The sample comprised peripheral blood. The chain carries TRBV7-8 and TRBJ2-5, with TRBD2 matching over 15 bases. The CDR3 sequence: CASSLKWTSRGLAGGLISETQYF. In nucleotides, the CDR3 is TGTGCCAGCAGCCTGAAATGGACATCCCGTGGACTAGCGGGGGGGCTTATATCGGAGACCCAGTACTTC.